This T cell receptor beta chain originates from a study of blood T cell repertoires in COVID-19. At the level of the study: In each case, the material was cDNA or gDNA derived from T cells, B-cell-depleted T cells, or PBMCs.

In its sample, this clone was seen once. Source study methods: Researchers report that nucleated cell counts were estimated from reference gene primer amplification. Measured with immunoSEQ multiplex PCR; TCRdb has only the in-frame clones, and not every one. The V and J calls and clone size come from that table; D and trimming were worked out from the DNA. Here the sample spans under 120,000 clones, 70% to 90% being singletons. V was cut by 4 bases and J by 0 bases, with 9 bases left in between. Germline values: CDR1 LGHDT, CDR2 YNNKEL (reference sequence). The CDR3 consists of 14 residues. This sequence joins TRBV3-1 (or the pseudogene TRBV3-2) and TRBJ1-1; D gene unclear. The sample was peripheral blood. The sequence was obtained from a human donor in a cohort sampled during active COVID-19. The CDR3 region is CASSRAPMNTEAFF. CDR3 DNA sequence: TGTGCCAGCAGCCGGGCCCCCATGAACACTGAAGCTTTCTTT.